The following is a T cell receptor (beta chain) sequence with its context. The antigen remains unidentified. A much larger clone is a single base away; this may be a read error. Those donating, healthy Caucasian individuals from Russia, were aged 6 to 90. This sample is drawn from a study of blood T cells in healthy people across ages. Notes on the study in general: Donors of long life had a larger count of naive CD4+ cells and greater diversity than aged donors. The unknown donor CMV status may have confounded expanded clonotype changes.

V lost 0 bases and J lost 7; bases outside the gene matches: 8. Per the germline V gene, CDR1 is LGHDT and CDR2 is YNNKEL (reference sequence). There are 16 residues in the CDR3. Alongside a J-beta primer mix, a sample-barcoded 5' primer served in a second PCR lasting about 6 to 11 cycles. Each CDR3 protein gets one entry after TCRdb re-called the 5' RACE reads with MiXCR. This table has about 670,000 distinct CDR3 sequences, over 40% appearing once. The chain recombines TRBV3-1 with TRBJ2-3; TRBD1 aligns across 9 bases. Sample: blood. The TCR comes from a woman over 75 in good health. CDR3 amino acids: CASSQEGTGMYYTQYF. CDR3 in DNA: TGTGCCAGCAGCCAAGAAGGGACAGGGATGTATTATACGCAGTATTTT.